The entry below describes one T cell receptor (beta chain). The antigen is undetermined. This sample was taken from a study of monozygotic twins with inflammatory bowel disease. Study conclusions and caveats: Whether twins were concordant or discordant made no difference to repertoire similarity, possibly from limited power.

The germline gives CDR1 SGHAT, CDR2 FQNNGV. The CDR3 length is 14 residues. The input for each TCR library was 3,500 to 4,500 ng of total RNA. Each sample had eight separate cDNA synthesis reactions. TCRdb re-called the 5' RACE reads; one entry per CDR3 protein, DNA not given. With about 450,000 distinct CDR3 sequences in the sample, the ten largest clones hold about 2.3%. Blood samples, whole and unsorted for T cells, yielded the isolated total RNA. The source material was blood. The rearrangement links TRBV11-2 to TRBJ1-1. This clonotype originated in a human donor with ulcerative colitis or Crohn's disease, or a healthy co-twin of an affected twin (not recorded which). The CDR3 reads CASRWEGGNTEAFF.